The T cell receptor (beta chain) under discussion was sequenced for a study of post-analysis software for immune sequencing data. Overall study results and limits: Pronounced co-clustering by F measure was evident among identically batched samples. Multiple sclerosis patients showed significantly lower normalized Chao1 diversity than controls did. In patients, five or six TRBV segments were more frequent than in controls, with TRBV5-6, TRBV5-1 and TRBV20-1 among them.

Every TCR beta cDNA library bore unique molecular identifiers. Each CDR3 protein gets one entry after TCRdb re-called the PCR reads with MiXCR. Of fewer than 900,000 distinct CDR3 sequences in the sample, 46% were seen once. A word on this clonotype: Its antigen remains unidentified.

J lost 4 bases, V lost 2 bases, and 6 bases had no gene match. Germline-derived CDR1 and CDR2 are MNHEY and SVGAGI. The CDR3 runs 15 residues. The gene calls are TRBV6-5 and TRBJ1-2, with 8 bases that match TRBD1. This sequence originates from a girl aged 5 to 17 with multiple sclerosis. The sample was blood. This CDR3 reads CASSYVAGGPYGYTF. The CDR3 nucleotides read TGTGCCAGCAGTTACGTGGCAGGGGGCCCCTATGGCTACACCTTC.